A selection of T cell receptor beta chains follows, all from one sample in a study of T cell responses to AZD1222 COVID-19 vaccine. Only in-frame clones appear in the TCRdb table, and some are missing; sequencing was by immunoSEQ multiplex PCR. The data contain tens of thousands of clones, around four fifths of them singletons. Sequencing was performed on peripheral blood, taken 28 days after the second AZD1222 dose. These receptors all come from an adult who received the AZD1222 COVID-19 vaccine. Each CDR3 is given with its conserved first and last residue. The order of the fields is D gene, V gene, J gene, clone size, CDR3 DNA, CDR3 protein. The D gene is left open where the match is weak. Part of the rows lack a size; the others show once, few, many or a class for expanded clones.

d_gene: NA; v_gene: TRBV7-2; j_gene: TRBJ1-4; abundance: once; CDR3nt: TGTGCCAGCAGCTTAGTGGGGGGGTCTAATGAAAAACTGTTTTTT; CDR3aa: CASSLVGGSNEKLFF
d_gene: NA; v_gene: TRBV3-1/TRBV3-2; j_gene: TRBJ2-7; abundance: NA; CDR3nt: TGTGCCAGCAGCCAAGTGGGGACGGACTACGAGCAGTACTTC; CDR3aa: CASSQVGTDYEQYF
d_gene: NA; v_gene: TRBV19; j_gene: TRBJ1-2; abundance: NA; CDR3nt: TGTGCCAGCCGACGACAGAGTGCTGGCTACACCTTC; CDR3aa: CASRRQSAGYTF
d_gene: NA; v_gene: TRBV2; j_gene: TRBJ1-2; abundance: NA; CDR3nt: TGTGCCAGCAGAGGGACCGGTGGTGGCTACACCTTC; CDR3aa: CASRGTGGGYTF
d_gene: NA; v_gene: TRBV3-1/TRBV3-2; j_gene: TRBJ2-1; abundance: NA; CDR3nt: TGTGCCAGCAGCCAAGATGGTAGAAATGAGCAGTTCTTC; CDR3aa: CASSQDGRNEQFF
d_gene: NA; v_gene: TRBV15; j_gene: TRBJ2-6; abundance: NA; CDR3nt: TGTGCCACCAGCAGTAATGGGGCTGGGGCCAACGTCCTGACTTTC; CDR3aa: CATSSNGAGANVLTF
d_gene: NA; v_gene: TRBV19; j_gene: TRBJ2-1; abundance: NA; CDR3nt: TGTGCCAGTAGTATAGCACAGGCCCCAAAAGGTGGCTACAATGAGCAGTTCTTC; CDR3aa: CASSIAQAPKGGYNEQFF
d_gene: NA; v_gene: TRBV10-3; j_gene: TRBJ2-7; abundance: few; CDR3nt: TGTGCCATCAGTGAACGGGCCTACGAGCAGTACTTC; CDR3aa: CAISERAYEQYF
d_gene: TRBD2; v_gene: TRBV9; j_gene: TRBJ2-2; abundance: NA; CDR3nt: TGTGCCAGCAGCGTAGATGGGGGAGGGATTGCCGGGGAGCTGTTTTTT; CDR3aa: CASSVDGGGIAGELFF
d_gene: TRBD2; v_gene: TRBV6-4; j_gene: TRBJ2-7; abundance: NA; CDR3nt: TGTGCCAGCCGGACTAGCGGGAGCCACGAGCAGTACTTC; CDR3aa: CASRTSGSHEQYF
d_gene: NA; v_gene: TRBV3-1/TRBV3-2; j_gene: TRBJ1-5; abundance: NA; CDR3nt: TGTGCCAGCAGCCAAAATAGCAATCAGCCCCAGCATTTT; CDR3aa: CASSQNSNQPQHF
d_gene: NA; v_gene: TRBV30; j_gene: TRBJ2-1; abundance: NA; CDR3nt: TGTGCCTGGAGTCCCGGACCCCACAATGAGCAGTTCTTC; CDR3aa: CAWSPGPHNEQFF
d_gene: NA; v_gene: TRBV18; j_gene: TRBJ1-1; abundance: NA; CDR3nt: TGTGCCAGCTCACCATCCTACTACACTGAAGCTTTCTTT; CDR3aa: CASSPSYYTEAFF
d_gene: NA; v_gene: TRBV6-1; j_gene: TRBJ1-5; abundance: NA; CDR3nt: TGTGCCAGCAGTGAAATGTGGGGGGGCAATCAGCCCCAGCATTTT; CDR3aa: CASSEMWGGNQPQHF
d_gene: NA; v_gene: TRBV5-6; j_gene: TRBJ1-1; abundance: once; CDR3nt: TGTGCCAGCAGCTTGGATACGGTTACTGAAGCTTTCTTT; CDR3aa: CASSLDTVTEAFF
d_gene: TRBD1; v_gene: TRBV7-2; j_gene: TRBJ2-7; abundance: NA; CDR3nt: TGTGCCAGCAGCCCACTAGGGGGCAGCGAGCAGTACTTC; CDR3aa: CASSPLGGSEQYF
d_gene: TRBD1; v_gene: TRBV10-2; j_gene: TRBJ1-4; abundance: NA; CDR3nt: TGCGCCAGCAGTGAAGGGCCAGGGGGGGAAAAACTGTTTTTT; CDR3aa: CASSEGPGGEKLFF
d_gene: NA; v_gene: TRBV25-1; j_gene: TRBJ1-3; abundance: NA; CDR3nt: TGTGCCAGCAGTGGATTTGGGGGGCCAGGAAACACCATATATTTT; CDR3aa: CASSGFGGPGNTIYF
d_gene: NA; v_gene: TRBV13; j_gene: TRBJ2-1; abundance: NA; CDR3nt: TGTGCCAGCAGCTTTAGCGGCTCCTACAATGAGCAGTTCTTC; CDR3aa: CASSFSGSYNEQFF
d_gene: TRBD1; v_gene: TRBV28; j_gene: TRBJ2-7; abundance: NA; CDR3nt: TGTGCCAGCAGTCTAGACAGGGCCAATCCCTACGAGCAGTACTTC; CDR3aa: CASSLDRANPYEQYF
d_gene: TRBD1; v_gene: TRBV6-4; j_gene: TRBJ1-1; abundance: NA; CDR3nt: TGTGCCAGCAGTTCAGGGGGCGCGGGGGACACTGAAGCTTTCTTT; CDR3aa: CASSSGGAGDTEAFF
d_gene: NA; v_gene: TRBV25-1; j_gene: TRBJ2-5; abundance: NA; CDR3nt: TGTGCCAGCAGTGAACTCCAAGAGACCCAGTACTTC; CDR3aa: CASSELQETQYF
d_gene: NA; v_gene: TRBV6-2/TRBV6-3; j_gene: TRBJ2-1; abundance: NA; CDR3nt: TGTGCCAGCAGTAGGACAATCAGTGAGCAGTTCTTC; CDR3aa: CASSRTISEQFF
d_gene: NA; v_gene: TRBV7-2; j_gene: TRBJ2-3; abundance: NA; CDR3nt: TGTGCCAGCAGCCGCGCGGCTTTGGATACGCAGTATTTT; CDR3aa: CASSRAALDTQYF
d_gene: NA; v_gene: TRBV15; j_gene: TRBJ1-4; abundance: NA; CDR3nt: TGTGCCACCAGCAGAGAAAGCTCGGGACAATTTAATGAAAAACTGTTTTTT; CDR3aa: CATSRESSGQFNEKLFF
d_gene: NA; v_gene: TRBV5-1; j_gene: TRBJ1-1; abundance: NA; CDR3nt: TGCGCCAGCAGCCGCGGCGGACAGAAGAACACTGAAGCTTTCTTT; CDR3aa: CASSRGGQKNTEAFF
d_gene: NA; v_gene: TRBV29-1; j_gene: TRBJ2-1; abundance: NA; CDR3nt: TGCAGCGTTGTGGTCCTGAATGAGCAGTTCTTC; CDR3aa: CSVVVLNEQFF
d_gene: NA; v_gene: TRBV6-4; j_gene: TRBJ2-3; abundance: NA; CDR3nt: TGTGCCAGTGGACGGGGAGGTCCCCACACAGATACGCAGTATTTT; CDR3aa: CASGRGGPHTDTQYF
d_gene: TRBD2; v_gene: TRBV2; j_gene: TRBJ2-1; abundance: few; CDR3nt: TGTGCCAGCAACCCAGGACTAGCGGTATACAATGAGCAGTTCTTC; CDR3aa: CASNPGLAVYNEQFF
d_gene: NA; v_gene: TRBV7-9; j_gene: TRBJ2-5; abundance: NA; CDR3nt: TGTGCCAGCAGCTTAGTCTCTTTGGTCCAAGAGACCCAGTACTTC; CDR3aa: CASSLVSLVQETQYF
d_gene: NA; v_gene: TRBV4-1; j_gene: TRBJ1-2; abundance: few; CDR3nt: TGCGCCAGCAGCCAGGGCCTTGAGAGGGAAAGCGCTGGCTACACCTTC; CDR3aa: CASSQGLERESAGYTF
d_gene: NA; v_gene: TRBV15; j_gene: TRBJ2-1; abundance: NA; CDR3nt: TGTGCCACCAGCAGGAGGCCCAACAATGAGCAGTTCTTC; CDR3aa: CATSRRPNNEQFF
d_gene: NA; v_gene: TRBV6-5; j_gene: TRBJ2-3; abundance: NA; CDR3nt: TGTGCCAGCAGTTACTCGACCACGGGGTACACAGATACGCAGTATTTT; CDR3aa: CASSYSTTGYTDTQYF
d_gene: NA; v_gene: TRBV2; j_gene: TRBJ2-7; abundance: NA; CDR3nt: TGTGCCAGCAACAGGGAGCACGAGCAGTACTTC; CDR3aa: CASNREHEQYF
d_gene: TRBD1; v_gene: TRBV28; j_gene: TRBJ1-5; abundance: once; CDR3nt: TGTGCCAGCAGTATTGACAGGGGGTGGAATCAGCCCCAGCATTTT; CDR3aa: CASSIDRGWNQPQHF
d_gene: TRBD1; v_gene: TRBV19; j_gene: TRBJ1-2; abundance: once; CDR3nt: TGTGCCAGTAGTAGGGACAGAACCTATGGCTACACCTTC; CDR3aa: CASSRDRTYGYTF
d_gene: NA; v_gene: TRBV3-1/TRBV3-2; j_gene: TRBJ2-2; abundance: NA; CDR3nt: TGTGCCAGCAGCCAAGATCGAACTAGGGAAAGTACCGGGGAGCTGTTTTTT; CDR3aa: CASSQDRTRESTGELFF
d_gene: TRBD1; v_gene: TRBV6-5; j_gene: TRBJ1-1; abundance: NA; CDR3nt: TGTGCCAGCAGGACCTCGGGACAGGGGGCCCTTCGAGCTTTCTTT; CDR3aa: CASRTSGQGALRAFF
d_gene: NA; v_gene: TRBV25-1; j_gene: TRBJ1-2; abundance: NA; CDR3nt: TGTGCCAGCAGTGGGTTGTTGGCAGGCCCATTCTATGGCTACACCTTC; CDR3aa: CASSGLLAGPFYGYTF
d_gene: TRBD2; v_gene: TRBV11-2; j_gene: TRBJ2-7; abundance: NA; CDR3nt: TGTGCCAGCAGCTTAGTTAGCGGGGGATCCTACGAGCAGTACTTC; CDR3aa: CASSLVSGGSYEQYF
d_gene: TRBD2; v_gene: TRBV3-1/TRBV3-2; j_gene: TRBJ2-1; abundance: NA; CDR3nt: TGTGCCAGCAGCCAAACGCGGGGGTCTTACAATGAGCAGTTCTTC; CDR3aa: CASSQTRGSYNEQFF
d_gene: NA; v_gene: TRBV6-2/TRBV6-3; j_gene: TRBJ2-5; abundance: NA; CDR3nt: TGTGCCAGCAGTCGGACAGACCAAGAGACCCAGTACTTC; CDR3aa: CASSRTDQETQYF
d_gene: TRBD2; v_gene: TRBV9; j_gene: TRBJ2-7; abundance: NA; CDR3nt: TGTGCCAGCAGCGTAAGCGGGGTCTCCTACGAGCAGTACTTC; CDR3aa: CASSVSGVSYEQYF
d_gene: TRBD1; v_gene: TRBV6-5; j_gene: TRBJ2-3; abundance: NA; CDR3nt: TGTGCCAGCAGTTCTCCAAGAGGGGGCCCAGATACGCAGTATTTT; CDR3aa: CASSSPRGGPDTQYF
d_gene: TRBD2; v_gene: TRBV11-3; j_gene: TRBJ2-3; abundance: NA; CDR3nt: TGTGCCAGCAGCCTCCGACTAGCGGGAGGCACAGATACGCAGTATTTT; CDR3aa: CASSLRLAGGTDTQYF
d_gene: TRBD1; v_gene: TRBV6-4; j_gene: TRBJ2-2; abundance: NA; CDR3nt: TGTGCCAGCAGTGACCGGGACAGGGACTCCGGGGAGCTGTTTTTT; CDR3aa: CASSDRDRDSGELFF
d_gene: NA; v_gene: TRBV20-1; j_gene: TRBJ1-2; abundance: NA; CDR3nt: TGCAGTGCTAGTAAAACTATGAATGGCTACACCTTC; CDR3aa: CSASKTMNGYTF
d_gene: TRBD2; v_gene: TRBV2; j_gene: TRBJ2-7; abundance: NA; CDR3nt: TGTGCCAGCAGCGCGACTAGCGCCGAGCAGTACTTC; CDR3aa: CASSATSAEQYF
d_gene: NA; v_gene: TRBV24-1; j_gene: TRBJ2-7; abundance: NA; CDR3nt: TGTGCCACCAGTGATTTCTACGAGCAGTACTTC; CDR3aa: CATSDFYEQYF
d_gene: NA; v_gene: TRBV7-3; j_gene: TRBJ2-1; abundance: NA; CDR3nt: TGTGCCAGCAGCTTACAGCCGGGCGTCTCCTACAATGAGCAGTTCTTC; CDR3aa: CASSLQPGVSYNEQFF
d_gene: TRBD1; v_gene: TRBV5-1; j_gene: TRBJ1-6; abundance: NA; CDR3nt: TGCGCCAGCAGCTTATTAGGGGGCCAGGATTCACCCCTCCACTTT; CDR3aa: CASSLLGGQDSPLHF